This record concerns one T cell receptor beta chain sequence. Its specificity is not known. Per germline, CDR1 SGHNT and CDR2 YENEEA. The ends were cut back, 1 base at V and 7 bases at J, with 5 bases in the middle. The CDR3 contains 13 residues. This sample stems from a study of cytomegalovirus exposure and HLA in healthy donors. The wider study: Approximately 81% of roughly 430 genotyped donors fell in the Caucasian-associated ancestry cluster. General study points: Earlier analysis yielded a pattern in which most TCR beta V segments were productive about 87% or about 30% of the time.

Both 60 Vbeta primers and 13 Jbeta primers went into the PCR. Sequencing was performed with immunoSEQ multiplex PCR; in TCRdb, only in-frame clones are kept and a portion is missing. The sample comprises some 150,000 clones, about 9.1% of which are singletons, and roughly 6.4% rests with the top ten. The chain links TRBV11-3 to TRBJ1-6; D not resolved. Sequencing was done on a sample of PBMCs. This sequence originates from a woman aged 40 to 50 in good health and CMV-seropositive. In nucleotides, the CDR3 is TGTGCCAGCAGCTTAGGTCTGAATTCACCCCTCCACTTT. Its translation is CASSLGLNSPLHF.